Presented here are 3 T cell receptor beta chains from one specimen sequenced in a study of technical replicates of blood from a handful of donors. Here immunoSEQ multiplex PCR was the method, and the copy in TCRdb shows in-frame clones only, minus some. The table has tens of thousands of clones, over 75% seen once. Sequencing input: PBMCs. These receptors all stem from a human donor in good health. Some clones in this sample may be carry-over from other donors' samples.

The chain employs TRBV10-3 and TRBJ2-3; 8 nucleotides line up with TRBD2. Germline CDR1 reads ENHRY; CDR2 reads SYGVKD. The CDR3 length is 16 residues. With V trimmed by 2 bases and J by 1 base, 5 bases remained unmatched. DNA for the CDR3: TGTGCCATCAGTGAGCCCCGGGGGGGAGGCACAGATACGCAGTATTTT. Residues: CAISEPRGGGTDTQYF.

V is TRBV30 and J is TRBJ1-1; weak D call: TRBD1 (5 bases). Germline V gene lookup returns CDR1 GTSNPN and CDR2 SVGIG (reference sequence). CDR3 length equals 13 residues. Trimming took off 4 bases at V and 3 bases at J, with 12 bases between the two ends. For the CDR3, the DNA is TGTGCCTGGACCGTCGGGGGTTACACTGAAGCTTTCTTT. Its translation is CAWTVGGYTEAFF.

The chain couples TRBV4-2 to TRBJ1-3; D might be TRBD1 (5 bases). Trimming pared 0 bases from V and 4 bases from J, leaving 10 bases between. Germline V lookup: CDR1 LGHNA, CDR2 YNFKEQ. The CDR3 runs 15 residues. The CDR3 sequence: CASSQDRVSGNTIYF. The CDR3 nucleotides are TGTGCCAGCAGCCAAGACAGGGTCTCCGGAAACACCATATATTTT.